This T cell receptor (beta chain) is from a study of T cell repertoires in cytomegalovirus infection. Germline values: CDR1 LNHDA, CDR2 SQIVND (reference sequence). The CDR3 runs 13 residues. Study outcomes and limitations: The cumulative frequency of public TCR beta families identified carriers of CMV plus the relevant HLA. It was HLA-C-restricted CMV-specific TCR beta clonotypes that dominated the response ex vivo.

Each CDR3 protein is one row after TCRdb ran MiXCR on the reads. The data show 150,000 to 200,000 distinct CDR3 sequences, roughly 27% seen once. A word on this clonotype: Antigen unknown. Its ends do not fully match the called genes, so a read error is possible.

Sequences were obtained from PBMCs. The source is a human donor in good health (CMV status not recorded). Some clones in this sample may be carry-over from other donors' samples. The chain combines TRBV19 with TRBJ1-6; TRBD1 matches at 8 bases. This CDR3 reads CASTLGTGRPLQF. In nucleotides, the CDR3 is TGTGCCAGTACCCTGGGGACAGGTCGTCCCCTCCAATTT.